The clone carrying this TCR beta chain was counted ten times or more. Its matching antigen is unknown. The source of the sample is a study of blood T cells in healthy people across ages. Study-wide results and limits: Correlation between TCR beta diversity and naive T cell percentage was strong. More naive CD4+ cells and higher diversity marked long-lived donors relative to aged donors. Age brought a roughly linear fall in TCR beta diversity measured per million T cells.

A second 7 to 11 cycle PCR used barcoded and J-beta primers. Each cDNA molecule received a tag from a template-switch adaptor that had 12 random nucleotides. MiXCR, applied by TCRdb to the 5' RACE reads, yields one record per CDR3 protein. The sample carries around 1.7 million distinct CDR3 sequences, roughly 27% recorded once. CDR3 length equals 15 residues. The trim removed 4 bases at V and 4 bases at J, leaving 9 bases unmatched. In germline, CDR1 is SGHKS, CDR2 YYEKEE (reference sequence). The sequenced sample consisted of blood. This receptor was obtained from a woman in her 30s in good health. This chain links TRBV5-5 with TRBJ2-7; 9 bases fit TRBD1. CDR3 residues: CASSPRDRVSYEQYF. The DNA for the CDR3 is TGTGCCAGCAGCCCCCGGGACAGGGTGTCTTACGAGCAGTACTTC.